This T cell receptor beta chain was sequenced in a study of regulatory T cells in long-lasting Graves disease. As for time point: persistent/refractory GD, antithyroid drugs over 5 years with positive TRAb. PBMC RNA served as the TCR library source. Findings and limits, study-wide: Fewer public clonotypes were shared by new patients (966) than by persistent patients (approximately 2,700).

Arm-PCR of CDR3 regions with iRepertoire HTBI primers generated TCR beta libraries. TCRdb recomputed calls from the multiplex PCR reads with MiXCR, one row per CDR3 protein. The table lists 700,000 or so distinct CDR3 sequences, about 32% of them singletons. Points on this clonotype: Its antigen is unidentified.

The CDR3 extends over 13 amino acids. Trimming shortened V by 0 bases and J by 7 bases, and 9 bases separated the two germline ends. From germline, CDR1 is SGHDN and CDR2 FVKESK. The TCR was taken from a female donor with Graves disease. The chain combines TRBV14 with TRBJ1-2; D ambiguous. Sequenced here: peripheral blood mononuclear cells (PBMCs), sampled when the disease was refractory, from a patient treated with antithyroid drugs. The CDR3 coding sequence is TGTGCCAGCAGCCAAGATGGTCCGGGTGGCTACACCTTC. This encodes CASSQDGPGGYTF.